This TCR beta chain was captured in a study of blood T cell repertoires in COVID-19. Notes on this clone: In the same sample, other DNA sequences code for this CDR3.

Among Cohort 3 donors, those recovered had two negative PCRs, clearance, or symptom resolution. In the original workflow: Nucleated cell number was recorded as an estimate derived from reference gene primer amplification. The table came from immunoSEQ multiplex PCR; TCRdb's copy has only in-frame clones and leaves some out. Clone size and V and J calls were adopted from that table, with D and trimming inferred from the DNA. In the table there are roughly 500,000 clones, less than 90% of which are singletons. The material sequenced was PBMCs or T cells enriched from blood (not recorded which). The receptor's source is a woman aged 55-69 years who had recovered from COVID-19.

The CDR3 DNA follows: TGTGCCAGCTCACCAGGAGGGAACTATGGCTACACCTTC. Translated: CASSPGGNYGYTF. The rearrangement links TRBV18 to TRBJ1-2; unclear D gene. Germline V gene lookup returns CDR1 KGHSH and CDR2 LQKENI. This CDR3 has 13 amino acids. Trimming took 2 bases from V and 2 from J, leaving 6 bases between them.